Following are 30 T cell receptor beta chains from one sample sequenced in a study of CD8 T cells in ankylosing spondylitis. Using its own MiXCR run on the 5' RACE reads, TCRdb lists one record per CDR3 protein. The sample lists approximately 350,000 distinct CDR3 sequences, around 20% occurring once. Sequencing was done on a sample of blood, either unsorted or a sorted T cell fraction (not recorded which). These TCRs come from a male donor with ankylosing spondylitis or in good health (not recorded which).

V and J are TRBV10-3 and TRBJ2-3; D call uncertain. Germline V gene lookup returns CDR1 ENHRY and CDR2 SYGVKD. V was cut by 4 bases and J by 2 bases, with 13 bases left in between. This CDR3 spans 15 amino acids. Here the CDR3 reads CAISVAGIDTDTQYF. Here the CDR3 DNA reads TGTGCCATCAGTGTGGCAGGTATCGACACAGATACGCAGTATTTT.

The CDR3 spells CASSSGQGAPLVDNSPLHF. For the CDR3, the DNA is TGCGCCAGCAGTTCCGGACAGGGGGCGCCTCTTGTAGATAATTCACCCCTCCACTTT. This chain joins TRBV5-1 and TRBJ1-6, with 11 bases matching TRBD1. This CDR3 is 19 amino acids long. With 5 bases clipped from V and 5 bases from J, the junction kept 15 bases outside the gene matches. Germline lookup yields CDR1 SGHRS and CDR2 YFSETQ.

This chain links TRBV28 with TRBJ2-1, with 11 bases matching TRBD2. The V gene end was trimmed by 5 bases and the J gene end by 0 bases; junction bases not matched to a gene: 9. The germline V gene encodes CDR1 MDHEN and CDR2 SYDVKM. This CDR3 comprises 18 residues. CDR3 protein: CASSTATSGGGSYNEQFF. Here the CDR3 DNA reads TGTGCCAGCAGTACAGCAACTAGCGGGGGCGGCTCCTACAATGAGCAGTTCTTC.

This clonotype was observed a handful of times. This chain joins TRBV7-9 and TRBJ2-1, with no clear D. The germline V gene has CDR1 SEHNR and CDR2 FQNEAQ (reference sequence). V was trimmed by 1 base and J by 2 bases, leaving 6 bases between them. The CDR3 consists of 14 residues. CDR3 DNA sequence: TGTGCCAGCAGCTTAGACGTAGCCTACAATGAGCAGTTCTTC. Its protein product is CASSLDVAYNEQFF. Variable domain in full (rest from reference TRBV7-9 and TRBJ2-1): DTGVSQNPRHKITKRGQNVTFRCDPISEHNRLYWYRQTLGQGPEFLTYFQNEAQLEKSRLLSDRFSAERPKGSFSTLEIQRTEQGDSAMYLCASSLDVAYNEQFFGPGTRLTVL.

The chain couples TRBV12-3 or TRBV12-4 to TRBJ2-7, with 7 bases matching TRBD1. This CDR3 has 14 residues. The J segment lost 4 bases and the V segment lost 6 bases, leaving 9 bases of the junction unmatched. In DNA form, the CDR3 reads TGTGCCAGCAGCACCGGGACAGCTCCTTACGAGCAGTACTTC. Its protein is CASSTGTAPYEQYF.

This clonotype occurred many times. J is TRBJ2-7 and V is TRBV20-1, with D unclear. The CDR3 length is 15 residues. CDR1 DFQATT and CDR2 SNEGSKA come from the germline V gene (reference sequence). V was pared by 3 bases and J by 1 base, with 16 bases between. This CDR3 reads CSARAGGLWSYEQYF. DNA for the CDR3: TGCAGTGCTAGGGCCGGTGGGTTATGGTCCTACGAGCAGTACTTC.

V is TRBV11-2 and J is TRBJ2-7, with D perhaps assigned TRBD1 or TRBD2 (6 bases each). Germline V gene data show CDR1 as SGHAT and CDR2 as FQNNGV. Trimming took 1 base from V and 3 from J, leaving 10 bases between them. This CDR3 is 14 amino acids long. The CDR3 here is CASSLAGEDYEQYF. The CDR3 DNA reads as TGTGCCAGCAGCTTAGCAGGGGAGGACTACGAGCAGTACTTC.

The J gene is TRBJ2-1, the V gene TRBV27; 11 bases are a match to TRBD2. There are 13 residues in the CDR3. CDR1 is MNHEY and CDR2 is SMNVEV in the germline V gene (reference sequence). V trimming: 9 bases; J trimming: 8 bases; junction bases outside the gene matches: 6. CDR3 residues: CARTSGGNDEQFF. Written as DNA, the CDR3 is TGTGCCAGAACTAGCGGGGGTAACGATGAGCAGTTCTTC.

The V gene is TRBV4-2, the J gene TRBJ2-7; tentatively, D is TRBD2 (6 bases). Trimming removed 4 bases at V and 2 bases at J, with 15 bases between. Germline V gene data show CDR1 as LGHNA and CDR2 as YNFKEQ. The CDR3 covers 15 residues. The CDR3 DNA sequence: TGTGCCAGCAGCCTCGGGTTGGGGGAGGCCTACGAGCAGTACTTC. Translation: CASSLGLGEAYEQYF.

The chain joins TRBV12-3 or TRBV12-4 to TRBJ2-5, with D uncertain. The CDR3 runs to 14 residues. With 7 bases removed from V and 0 bases from J, the gap between germline ends came to 12 bases. CDR3: CASTVVADQETQYF. The CDR3 DNA sequence: TGTGCCAGCACCGTGGTAGCCGACCAAGAGACCCAGTACTTC.

The chain couples TRBV11-2 to TRBJ2-7; either TRBD1 or TRBD2 may supply D (6 bases each). Trimming took off 6 bases at V and 3 bases at J, with 15 bases between the two ends. The CDR3 is 14 amino acids. CDR1 SGHAT and CDR2 FQNNGV come from the germline V gene. CDR3: CASRPQGGGYEQYF. For the CDR3, the DNA is TGTGCCAGCAGGCCCCAAGGGGGAGGCTACGAGCAGTACTTC.

This clonotype was seen only a few times. The chain carries TRBV5-1 and TRBJ2-3; possibly TRBD1 for D (5 bases). The CDR3 spans 14 residues. V gave up 3 bases and J gave up 5 bases, with 13 bases separating them. The germline CDR1 and CDR2 sequences are SGHRS and YFSETQ. CDR3 protein: CASSWNQGKDTQYF. The CDR3 bases are TGCGCCAGCAGCTGGAACCAGGGCAAAGATACGCAGTATTTT.

The chain carries TRBV11-2 and TRBJ2-2; the D gene could be TRBD1 or TRBD2 (5 bases each). V lost 7 bases, J lost 6 bases, and 18 bases lay in between. The length of the CDR3 is 15 residues. CDR1 and CDR2 (germline): SGHAT, FQNNGV. The CDR3 DNA is TGTGCCAGCACCCTAGGACGGCTGGGGGCCGGGGAGCTGTTTTTT. Residues: CASTLGRLGAGELFF. Using reference TRBV11-2 and TRBJ2-2 for the parts outside the CDR3, the full variable domain is EAGVAQSPRYKIIEKRQSVAFWCNPISGHATLYWYQQILGQGPKLLIQFQNNGVVDDSQLPKDRFSAERLKGVDSTLKIQPAKLEDSAVYLCASTLGRLGAGELFFGEGSRLTVL.

The chain joins TRBV30 to TRBJ2-2, with no clear D. There are 15 residues in the CDR3. Germline lookup yields CDR1 GTSNPN and CDR2 SVGIG (reference sequence). V was shortened by 2 bases and J by 0 bases, with 10 bases between the two germline ends. CDR3 sequence: CAWSSGSANTGELFF. The CDR3, as DNA: TGTGCCTGGAGTTCTGGCTCCGCGAACACCGGGGAGCTGTTTTTT.

A few counts support this clonotype. In nucleotides, the CDR3 is TGCGCCAGCGGACGCCCAGGACTAGCCAATGAGCAGTTCTTC. Its protein is CASGRPGLANEQFF. V usage is TRBV10-2 and J usage is TRBJ2-1; TRBD2 agrees at 8 bases. The CDR3 contains 14 residues. The V and J ends lost 8 bases and 6 bases, in that order; junction bases with no gene match: 9. CDR1 and CDR2 (germline): WSHSY, SAAADI.

This chain joins TRBV7-2 and TRBJ2-1; no clear D gene. V lost 3 bases and J lost 8, with 11 bases in between. This CDR3 has 13 residues. Germline values: CDR1 SGHTA, CDR2 FQGNSA. The CDR3: CASSFALGYEQFF. CDR3 nucleotide sequence: TGTGCCAGCAGCTTTGCGTTGGGCTATGAGCAGTTCTTC.

Here the CDR3 reads CSARAIAGGRGTGELFF. Written as DNA, the CDR3 is TGCAGTGCTAGAGCAATAGCGGGGGGCCGGGGCACCGGGGAGCTGTTTTTT. The chain uses TRBV20-1 and TRBJ2-2; the match to TRBD2 covers 10 bases. Trimming cost V 1 base and J 4 bases; bases outside gene matches: 9. This CDR3 is built from 17 residues. Germline V gene lookup returns CDR1 DFQATT and CDR2 SNEGSKA (reference sequence).

This chain uses TRBV3-1 with TRBJ2-7, with D unclear. V lost 1 base, J lost 5 bases, and 15 bases lay in between. This CDR3 has 15 residues. Germline V gene sequence: CDR1 LGHDT, CDR2 YNNKEL (reference sequence). The CDR3 spells CASSQGVRMGDEQYF. The CDR3 DNA reads as TGTGCCAGCAGCCAAGGTGTGCGGATGGGCGACGAGCAGTACTTC.

The chain links TRBV10-3 to TRBJ1-1; D unresolved. Germline loops: CDR1 ENHRY, CDR2 SYGVKD. Trimming took 10 bases from V and 1 from J, leaving 10 bases between them. There are 12 residues in the CDR3. The CDR3 region is CASESGNTEAFF. The CDR3, as DNA: TGTGCCAGCGAATCGGGGAACACTGAAGCTTTCTTT.

This clonotype was seen a handful of times. The CDR3 region is CASSTQGGTEAFF. CDR3 bases: TGTGCCAGCAGTACGCAGGGAGGGACTGAAGCTTTCTTT. The chain couples TRBV6-6 to TRBJ1-1; D possibly corresponds to TRBD1 (5 bases). The V and J ends lost 5 bases and 5 bases respectively, with 12 bases between them. Germline V gene data show CDR1 as MNHNY and CDR2 as SVGAGI (reference sequence). The CDR3 extends over 13 amino acids.

This rearrangement joins TRBV12-3 or TRBV12-4 to TRBJ2-7; 11 bases agree with TRBD2. V gave up 7 bases and J gave up 6 bases; unmatched junction bases: 8. CDR3 length: 14 amino acids. The CDR3 here is CASTVSGGAGEQYF. The CDR3 DNA reads TGTGCCAGCACCGTTAGCGGGGGGGCCGGCGAGCAGTACTTC.

This chain links TRBV3-1 with TRBJ2-7; D ambiguous. The V end was cut by 0 bases, the J end by 2 bases, with 11 bases between. This CDR3 contains 15 residues. From germline, CDR1 is LGHDT and CDR2 YNNKEL (reference sequence). This chain's CDR3 is CASSQEQLFPYEQYF. The DNA of the CDR3 is TGTGCCAGCAGCCAAGAGCAGTTGTTTCCCTACGAGCAGTACTTC.

The chain couples TRBV12-3 or TRBV12-4 to TRBJ2-3; D could derive from TRBD1 or TRBD2 (5 bases each). This CDR3 has 16 residues. Trimming took off 5 bases at V and 0 bases at J, with 15 bases between the two ends. CDR3 nucleotides: TGTGCCAGCAGTGGGGACCCGGACAAAAGCACAGATACGCAGTATTTT. Amino acid sequence: CASSGDPDKSTDTQYF.

The chain links TRBV7-8 to TRBJ2-5; perhaps TRBD2 as D (6 bases). There are 13 residues in the CDR3. Trimming took off 5 bases at V and 7 bases at J, with 14 bases between the two ends. Germline CDR1 and CDR2: SGHVS and FQNEAQ. In DNA, the CDR3 is TGTGCCAGCAGCCCATTGGACGGGGGGACCCAGTACTTC. Translation: CASSPLDGGTQYF.

The chain is built from TRBV5-5 and TRBJ2-2; 12 bases agree with TRBD1. The CDR3 has 17 residues. CDR1 and CDR2 (germline): SGHKS, YYEKEE (reference sequence). V trimming: 4 bases; J trimming: 0 bases; junction bases outside the gene matches: 4. The CDR3 bases are TGTGCCAGCAGCCCGGGACAGGGGGCTTCGAACACCGGGGAGCTGTTTTTT. The encoded protein is CASSPGQGASNTGELFF. Full variable domain (missing parts from reference TRBV5-5 and TRBJ2-2): DAGVTQSPTHLIKTRGQQVTLRCSPISGHKSVSWYQQVLGQGPQFIFQYYEKEERGRGNFPDRFSARQFPNYSSELNVNALLLGDSALYLCASSPGQGASNTGELFFGEGSRLTVL.

J is TRBJ2-7 and V is TRBV12-3 or TRBV12-4, with D unresolved. The CDR3 has 14 amino acids. With 5 bases removed from V and 1 base from J, the gap between germline ends came to 12 bases. The CDR3 bases are TGTGCCAGCAGTCTCGGGCCCATTTCCTACGAGCAGTACTTC. It codes for CASSLGPISYEQYF.

In DNA form, the CDR3 reads TGTGCCAGCAGCCCCCAGGGGGCGAGCACTGAAGCTTTCTTT. Encoded protein: CASSPQGASTEAFF. The chain has TRBV5-5 and TRBJ1-1; 8 bases are a match to TRBD1. CDR1 is SGHKS and CDR2 is YYEKEE in the germline V gene (reference sequence). V shed 4 bases, J shed 4 bases, and the junction held 6 bases outside the gene matches. The CDR3 length is 14 residues.

There are a few counts of this clonotype. V is TRBV7-6 and J is TRBJ2-7; 8 positions match TRBD1. J gave up 3 bases and V 1 base, and 26 bases lay outside the gene matches. The CDR3 extends over 22 amino acids. Germline-derived CDR1 and CDR2 are SGHVS and FNYEAQ. The CDR3 DNA follows: TGTGCCAGCAGCTTAGTAAGGGAATCCGGGACAGGATCAACTTCAGGGATCTACGAGCAGTACTTC. It yields the protein CASSLVRESGTGSTSGIYEQYF.

V and J are TRBV7-6 and TRBJ1-4, with 8 bases identical to TRBD1. This CDR3 is built from 15 residues. Looked up from germline, CDR1 is SGHVS and CDR2 is FNYEAQ. V lost 1 base, J lost 8 bases, and 6 bases stayed unmatched. CDR3 residues: CASSLETGAGEKLFF. The CDR3 DNA reads TGTGCCAGCAGCTTAGAGACAGGGGCAGGGGAAAAACTGTTTTTT.

The chain recombines TRBV29-1 with TRBJ1-2; D might be TRBD1 (6 bases). Between the trimmed V and J ends, which lost 2 bases and 7 bases, there was a span of 14 bases. The CDR3 loop spans 13 amino acids. The germline gives CDR1 SQVTM, CDR2 ANQGSEA. CDR3 in amino acids: CSVESGGLRGYTF. Written as DNA, the CDR3 is TGCAGCGTTGAATCGGGGGGGCTGCGTGGCTACACCTTC.